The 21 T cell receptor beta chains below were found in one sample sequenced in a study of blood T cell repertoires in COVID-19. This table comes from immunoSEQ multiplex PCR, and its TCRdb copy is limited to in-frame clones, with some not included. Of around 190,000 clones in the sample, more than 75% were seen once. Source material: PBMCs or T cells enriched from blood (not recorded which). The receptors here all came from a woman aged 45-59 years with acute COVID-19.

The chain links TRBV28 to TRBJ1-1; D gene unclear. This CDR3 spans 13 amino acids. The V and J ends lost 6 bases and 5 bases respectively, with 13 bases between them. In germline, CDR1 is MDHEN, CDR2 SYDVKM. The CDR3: CASSRGGRTEAFF. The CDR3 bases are TGTGCCAGCAGCCGGGGAGGGCGAACTGAAGCTTTCTTT.

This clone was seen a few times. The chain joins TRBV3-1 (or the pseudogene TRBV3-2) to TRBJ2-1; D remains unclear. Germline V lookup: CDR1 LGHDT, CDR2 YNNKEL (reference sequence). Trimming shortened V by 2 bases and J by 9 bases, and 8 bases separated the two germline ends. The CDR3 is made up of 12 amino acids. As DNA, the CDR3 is TGTGCCAGCAGCCAATCGGGTATTGAGCAGTTCTTC. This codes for CASSQSGIEQFF.

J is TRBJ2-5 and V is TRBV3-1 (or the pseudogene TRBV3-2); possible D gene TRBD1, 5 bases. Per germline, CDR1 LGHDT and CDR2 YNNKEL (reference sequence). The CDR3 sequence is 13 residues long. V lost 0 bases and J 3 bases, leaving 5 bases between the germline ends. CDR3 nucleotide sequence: TGTGCCAGCAGCCAAGAAGGGGAAGAGACCCAGTACTTC. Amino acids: CASSQEGEETQYF.

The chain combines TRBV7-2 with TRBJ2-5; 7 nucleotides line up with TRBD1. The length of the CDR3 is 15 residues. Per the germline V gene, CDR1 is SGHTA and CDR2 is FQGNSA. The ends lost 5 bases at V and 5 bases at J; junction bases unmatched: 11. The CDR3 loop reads CASSPAVGGRETQYF. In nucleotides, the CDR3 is TGTGCCAGCAGCCCCGCAGTAGGGGGCAGGGAGACCCAGTACTTC.

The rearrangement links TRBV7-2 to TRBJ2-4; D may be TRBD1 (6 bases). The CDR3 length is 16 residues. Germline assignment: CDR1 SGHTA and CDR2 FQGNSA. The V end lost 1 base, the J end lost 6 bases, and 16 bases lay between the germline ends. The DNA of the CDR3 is TGTGCCAGCAGCTTAGGGGGTAGACCCAGGGGAAACATTCAGTACTTC. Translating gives CASSLGGRPRGNIQYF.

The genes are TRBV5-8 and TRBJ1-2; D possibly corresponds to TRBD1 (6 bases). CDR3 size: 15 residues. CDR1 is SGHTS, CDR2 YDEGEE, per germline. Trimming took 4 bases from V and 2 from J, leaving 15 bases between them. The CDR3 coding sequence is TGTGCCAGCAGCCAATTAAACAGGGCGAACTATGGCTACACCTTC. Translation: CASSQLNRANYGYTF.

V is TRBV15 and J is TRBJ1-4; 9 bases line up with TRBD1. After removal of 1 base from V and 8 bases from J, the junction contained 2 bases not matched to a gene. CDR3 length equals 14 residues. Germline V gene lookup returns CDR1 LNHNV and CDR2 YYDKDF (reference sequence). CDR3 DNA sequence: TGTGCCACCAGCAGAGGGACAGGGGAAGAAAAACTGTTTTTT. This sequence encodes CATSRGTGEEKLFF.

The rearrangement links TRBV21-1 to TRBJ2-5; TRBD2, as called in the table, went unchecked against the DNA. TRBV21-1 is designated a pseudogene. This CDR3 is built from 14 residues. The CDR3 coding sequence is TGTGCCAGCAGCAAAGAACCGGGAGGAGAGACCCAGTACTTC. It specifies CASSKEPGGETQYF.

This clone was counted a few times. CDR3 DNA: TGTGCCAGCAGCGTAGGATCTGCGGGAGTAGTGCCTTACAATGAGCAGTTCTTC. This codes for CASSVGSAGVVPYNEQFF. The V and J genes are TRBV9 and TRBJ2-1, with 7 bases fitting TRBD2. Germline V gives CDR1 SGDLS, CDR2 YYNGEE. The CDR3 sequence is 18 residues long. Germline trimming cut 0 bases from V and 4 bases from J; bases unmatched to any gene: 13.

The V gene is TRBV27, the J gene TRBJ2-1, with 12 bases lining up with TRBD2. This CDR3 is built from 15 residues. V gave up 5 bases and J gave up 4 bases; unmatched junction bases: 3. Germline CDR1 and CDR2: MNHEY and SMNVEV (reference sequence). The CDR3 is CASSPGLAGYNEQFF. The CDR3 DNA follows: TGTGCCAGCAGTCCCGGACTAGCGGGGTACAATGAGCAGTTCTTC.

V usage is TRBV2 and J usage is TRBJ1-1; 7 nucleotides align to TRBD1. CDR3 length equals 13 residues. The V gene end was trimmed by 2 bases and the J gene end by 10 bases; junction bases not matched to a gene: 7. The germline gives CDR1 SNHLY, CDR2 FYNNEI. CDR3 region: CASSEYGTEGAFF. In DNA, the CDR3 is TGTGCCAGCAGTGAATACGGGACAGAAGGAGCTTTCTTT.

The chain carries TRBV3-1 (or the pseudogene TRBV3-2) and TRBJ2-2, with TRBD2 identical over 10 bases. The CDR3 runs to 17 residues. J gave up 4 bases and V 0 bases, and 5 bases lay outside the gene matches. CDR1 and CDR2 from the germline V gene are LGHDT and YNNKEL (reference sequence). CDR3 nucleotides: TGTGCCAGCAGCCAAGATGTCCAGCGGGGGGGCACCGGGGAGCTGTTTTTT. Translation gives CASSQDVQRGGTGELFF.

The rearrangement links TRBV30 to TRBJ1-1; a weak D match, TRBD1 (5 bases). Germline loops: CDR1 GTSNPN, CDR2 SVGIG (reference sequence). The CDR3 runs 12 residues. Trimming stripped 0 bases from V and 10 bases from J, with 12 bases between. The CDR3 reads CAWSVGPLGAFF. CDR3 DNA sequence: TGTGCCTGGAGTGTGGGGCCCCTAGGAGCTTTCTTT.

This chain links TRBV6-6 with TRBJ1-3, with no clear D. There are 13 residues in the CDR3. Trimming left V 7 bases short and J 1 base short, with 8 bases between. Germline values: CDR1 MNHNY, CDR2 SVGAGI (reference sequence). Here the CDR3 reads CASMGGSGNTIYF. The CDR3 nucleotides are TGTGCCAGCATGGGAGGGTCTGGAAACACCATATATTTT.

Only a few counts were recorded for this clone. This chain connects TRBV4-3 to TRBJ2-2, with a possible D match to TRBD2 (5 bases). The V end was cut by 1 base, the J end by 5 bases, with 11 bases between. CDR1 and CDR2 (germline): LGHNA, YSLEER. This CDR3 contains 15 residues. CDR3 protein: CASSQGVSGTGELFF. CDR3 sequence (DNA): TGCGCCAGCAGCCAAGGAGTCTCGGGGACCGGGGAGCTGTTTTTT.

The CDR3 spells CASSYSSGVTDTQYF. Written as DNA, the CDR3 is TGTGCCAGCAGTTACTCTAGCGGGGTGACAGATACGCAGTATTTT. This rearrangement joins TRBV6-5 to TRBJ2-3; TRBD2 matches 8 bases. Per the germline V gene, CDR1 is MNHEY and CDR2 is SVGAGI. The V and J ends lost 0 bases and 3 bases, in that order; junction bases with no gene match: 2. There are 15 residues in the CDR3.

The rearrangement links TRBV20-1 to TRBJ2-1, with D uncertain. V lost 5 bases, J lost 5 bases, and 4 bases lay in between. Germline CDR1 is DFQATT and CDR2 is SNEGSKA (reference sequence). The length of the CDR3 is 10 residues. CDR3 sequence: CSADNNEQFF. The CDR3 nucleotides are TGCAGTGCTGACAACAATGAGCAGTTCTTC.

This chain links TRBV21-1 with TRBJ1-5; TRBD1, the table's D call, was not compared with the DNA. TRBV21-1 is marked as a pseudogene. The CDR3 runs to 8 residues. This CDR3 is CAGQPQHF. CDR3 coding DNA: TGTGCCGGCCAGCCCCAGCATTTT.

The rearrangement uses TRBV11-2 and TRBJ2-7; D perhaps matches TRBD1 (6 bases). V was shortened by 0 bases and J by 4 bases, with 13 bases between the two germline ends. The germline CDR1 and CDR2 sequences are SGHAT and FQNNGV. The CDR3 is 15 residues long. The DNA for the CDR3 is TGTGCCAGCAGCTTAGAAAGGGACAAAAGGTACGAGCAGTACGTC. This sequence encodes CASSLERDKRYEQYV.

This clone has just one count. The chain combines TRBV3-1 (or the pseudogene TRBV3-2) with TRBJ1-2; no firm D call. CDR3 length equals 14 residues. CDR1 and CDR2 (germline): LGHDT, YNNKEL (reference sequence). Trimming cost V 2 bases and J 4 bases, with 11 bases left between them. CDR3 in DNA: TGTGCCAGCAGCCAAATTACAGAGTCCTATGGCTACACCTTC. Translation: CASSQITESYGYTF.

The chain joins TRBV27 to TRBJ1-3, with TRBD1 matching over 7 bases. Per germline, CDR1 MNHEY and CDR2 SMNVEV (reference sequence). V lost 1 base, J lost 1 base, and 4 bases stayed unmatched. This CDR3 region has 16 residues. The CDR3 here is CASSLYRGASGNTIYF. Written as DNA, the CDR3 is TGTGCCAGCAGTTTATACAGGGGCGCTTCTGGAAACACCATATATTTT.